The clone carrying this T cell receptor beta chain was found once. The sample belongs to a study of response to subunit inactivated influenza vaccine. The CDR3 is made up of 15 amino acids. V lost 4 bases and J lost 2; bases outside the gene matches: 3. CDR1 and CDR2 from the germline V gene are SGHVS and FQNEAQ. Each CDR3 protein is one row after TCRdb ran MiXCR on the RT-PCR reads. The sample includes about 540,000 distinct CDR3 sequences, roughly a quarter seen only once; the top ten take around 2.8%. In addition, the sample was reused for a study of T cells expressing NK-cell markers. According to that study: Researchers built TCR beta cDNA using 5'RACE template switching with UMIs.

V is TRBV7-8 and J is TRBJ1-5, with TRBD1 identical over 9 bases. The receptor was derived from a man in his fifties or sixties who received an inactivated influenza vaccine. Sample: CD4+ T cells sorted from PBMCs, taken about 12 days after vaccination. CDR3 protein: CASSWTGDGNQPQHF. The CDR3 DNA is TGTGCCAGCAGCTGGACAGGGGATGGCAATCAGCCCCAGCATTTT.